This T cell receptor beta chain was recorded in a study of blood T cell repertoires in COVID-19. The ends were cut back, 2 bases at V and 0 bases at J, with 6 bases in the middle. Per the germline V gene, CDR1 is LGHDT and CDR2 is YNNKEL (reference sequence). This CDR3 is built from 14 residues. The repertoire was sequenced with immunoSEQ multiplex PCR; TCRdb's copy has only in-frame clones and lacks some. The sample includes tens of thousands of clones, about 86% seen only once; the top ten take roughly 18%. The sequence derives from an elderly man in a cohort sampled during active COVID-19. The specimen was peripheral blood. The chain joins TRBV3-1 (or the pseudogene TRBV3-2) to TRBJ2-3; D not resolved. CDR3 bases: TGTGCCAGCAGCCAACACACCAGCACAGATACGCAGTATTTT. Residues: CASSQHTSTDTQYF.